One sample yielded the 15 T cell receptor beta chains listed below, sequenced in a study of Ad26.COV2.S vaccination and SARS-CoV-2 variants. Sample treatment: some 20 received Ad26.COV2.S at low or high dose, single or two shots; five or six received placebo; per-sample allocation not given. Day 63 after the first injection of vaccine or placebo was the sampling time. The method was immunoSEQ multiplex PCR; TCRdb's version includes in-frame clones alone and lacks a portion of them. The repertoire holds roughly 320,000 clones, with over 75% as singletons. Sequencing used peripheral blood, obtained in a trial of Ad26.COV2.S vaccine versus placebo. The source of these receptors is a person aged 18-65 years who received the Ad26.COV2.S COVID-19 vaccine or a placebo.

This chain joins TRBV20-1 and TRBJ1-1, with unresolved D. Trimming removed 4 bases at V and 4 bases at J, with 7 bases between. This CDR3 is built from 11 residues. Germline V gene sequence: CDR1 DFQATT, CDR2 SNEGSKA (reference sequence). CDR3 sequence (DNA): TGCAGTGCTAAATCGGGCACTGAAGCTTTCTTT. This translates into CSAKSGTEAFF.

This clone was seen a few times. The V gene is TRBV4-2, the J gene TRBJ2-2; D unresolved. The CDR3 length is 19 residues. CDR1 and CDR2 from the germline V gene are LGHNA and YNFKEQ. The V gene lost 1 base and the J gene lost 0 bases, with 18 bases spanning the gap. The DNA for the CDR3 is TGTGCCAGCAGCCAAGGCGCTTTCGGTAAACAGACGAACACCGGGGAGCTGTTTTTT. Residues: CASSQGAFGKQTNTGELFF.

This chain joins TRBV4-1 and TRBJ2-6; TRBD1 agrees at 7 bases. J lost 3 bases, V lost 5 bases, and 13 bases had no gene match. CDR1 MGHRA and CDR2 YSYEKL come from the germline V gene. The CDR3 spans 18 residues. The CDR3 here is CASSMGQILMGGANVLTF. The CDR3 DNA sequence: TGCGCCAGCAGCATGGGACAGATTCTTATGGGTGGGGCCAACGTCCTGACTTTC.

The chain uses TRBV6-5 and TRBJ1-1; perhaps TRBD1 as D (5 bases). Trimming pared 7 bases from V and 1 base from J, leaving 16 bases between. The CDR3 runs to 15 residues. Germline CDR1 reads MNHEY; CDR2 reads SVGAGI. The CDR3 DNA follows: TGTGCCAGCAACCCACCGGGGCGGAGGAACACTGAAGCTTTCTTT. Its protein is CASNPPGRRNTEAFF.

V gene TRBV7-9 combines with J gene TRBJ2-1; the D call may be TRBD1 or TRBD2 (6 bases each). Germline CDR1 reads SEHNR; CDR2 reads FQNEAQ (reference sequence). The germline V and J ends were trimmed by 5 bases and 8 bases, with 13 bases remaining between them. There are 13 residues in the CDR3. This chain's CDR3 is CASSPEGGYEQFF. CDR3 DNA sequence: TGTGCCAGCAGCCCAGAAGGGGGGTATGAGCAGTTCTTC.

The CDR3 sequence is CASSPRTAIYEQFF. As DNA, the CDR3 is TGTGCCAGCAGCCCGCGGACGGCGATATATGAGCAGTTCTTC. The chain carries TRBV9 and TRBJ2-1; D remains ambiguous. CDR3 size: 14 residues. The V end lost 4 bases, the J end lost 8 bases, and 16 bases lay between the germline ends. The germline V gene encodes CDR1 SGDLS and CDR2 YYNGEE.

The chain couples TRBV4-3 to TRBJ2-3; the match to TRBD2 covers 7 bases. The CDR3 is 14 residues long. The germline V gene has CDR1 LGHNA and CDR2 YSLEER. J lost 2 bases, V lost 4 bases, and 3 bases had no gene match. In nucleotides, the CDR3 is TGCGCCAGCAGCCTTAGCGGGTTCACAGATACGCAGTATTTT. Its protein is CASSLSGFTDTQYF.

The chain joins TRBV27 to TRBJ2-7, with D tentatively TRBD2 (7 bases). Trimming removed 6 bases at V and 5 bases at J, with 17 bases between. This CDR3 has 14 amino acids. Looked up from germline, CDR1 is MNHEY and CDR2 is SMNVEV (reference sequence). The CDR3 nucleotides read TGTGCCAGCAGCGTCGGGGGGCGCGGCAACGAGCAGTACTTC. As protein: CASSVGGRGNEQYF.

The chain recombines TRBV29-1 with TRBJ2-5, with D tentatively TRBD2 (5 bases). Trimming stripped 6 bases from V and 7 bases from J, with 15 bases between. The CDR3 is made up of 12 amino acids. Per germline, CDR1 SQVTM and CDR2 ANQGSEA. The CDR3, as DNA: TGCAGCGTCCAGACCCTTGAGGGGACCCAGTACTTC. Its protein product is CSVQTLEGTQYF. Looking up the rest from reference TRBV29-1 and TRBJ2-5 gives the full variable domain: SAVISQKPSRDICQRGTSLTIQCQVDSQVTMMFWYRQQPGQSLTLIATANQGSEATYESGFVIDKFPISRPNLTFSTLTVSNMSPEDSSIYLCSVQTLEGTQYFGPGTRLLVL.

Only one count was recorded for this clone. The chain recombines TRBV6-5 with TRBJ2-1; 9 nucleotides line up with TRBD1. The trim removed 0 bases at V and 4 bases at J, leaving 1 base unmatched. Germline CDR1 and CDR2: MNHEY and SVGAGI. The length of the CDR3 is 15 residues. CDR3: CASSYSGTGYNEQFF. The CDR3 DNA follows: TGTGCCAGCAGTTACTCCGGGACAGGGTACAATGAGCAGTTCTTC.

The V call is TRBV9, the J call TRBJ2-3; D unclear. This CDR3 is built from 14 residues. Trimming took off 3 bases at V and 4 bases at J, with 12 bases between the two ends. The germline CDR1 and CDR2 sequences are SGDLS and YYNGEE. The CDR3 DNA sequence: TGTGCCAGCAGCGAGGGCCGGAGCGCAGATACGCAGTATTTT. This sequence encodes CASSEGRSADTQYF. Full variable domain (missing parts from reference TRBV9 and TRBJ2-3): DSGVTQTPKHLITATGQRVTLRCSPRSGDLSVYWYQQSLDQGLQFLIQYYNGEERAKGNILERFSAQQFPDLHSELNLSSLELGDSALYFCASSEGRSADTQYFGPGTRLTVL.

This clone was detected only a few times. This CDR3 is CASSPRAGEPYEQYF. The CDR3 nucleotides read TGTGCCAGCAGCCCCAGGGCGGGGGAGCCCTACGAGCAGTACTTC. The V call is TRBV7-2, the J call TRBJ2-7, with TRBD2 identical over 7 bases. Unmatched junction bases numbered 9, after V lost 5 bases and J lost 2 bases. This CDR3 is 15 amino acids long. The germline gives CDR1 SGHTA, CDR2 FQGNSA.

The chain links TRBV7-3 to TRBJ1-1; D gene unclear. V lost 6 bases, J lost 3 bases, and 11 bases lay in between. Germline CDR1 SGHTA, CDR2 FQGTGA. The CDR3 has 13 residues. CDR3: CASRLQRDTEAFF. CDR3 sequence (DNA): TGTGCCAGCAGACTACAGAGGGACACTGAAGCTTTCTTT.

The rearrangement uses TRBV4-3 and TRBJ1-6, with a possible D match to TRBD1 (6 bases). V gave up 4 bases and J gave up 7 bases, with 11 bases separating them. Germline CDR1 LGHNA, CDR2 YSLEER. The CDR3 length is 14 residues. Written as DNA, the CDR3 is TGCGCCAGCAGCCCGGGACATTTGAATTCACCCCTCCACTTT. Protein product: CASSPGHLNSPLHF.

This clone was counted a few times. The gene calls are TRBV5-1 and TRBJ1-6; 10 positions agree with TRBD1. The CDR3 loop spans 15 amino acids. Germline CDR1 reads SGHRS; CDR2 reads YFSETQ. Trimming took 1 base from V and 10 from J; bases not matched to a gene: 5. CDR3 amino acids: CASSLWDRGKSPLHF. In nucleotides, the CDR3 is TGCGCCAGCAGCTTGTGGGACAGGGGTAAATCACCCCTCCACTTT.